These 14 T cell receptor beta chains originate from one sample sequenced in a study of long-term antiretroviral therapy in people with HIV. Running of the v3.0 immunoSEQ assay took place at survey level. The data were produced by immunoSEQ multiplex PCR, yet TCRdb's version contains in-frame clones alone and is incomplete. The table records about 34,000 clones, about 93% of them present only once. Sequencing used unsorted PBMCs, obtained 5.1 years after starting antiretroviral therapy. The receptors were sampled from a woman aged 45-59 years with HIV.

DNA of the CDR3: TGTGCCAGCAGCGTAGATGGGGCGTGGGGAAACACCATATATTTT. This sequence encodes CASSVDGAWGNTIYF. This sequence joins TRBV9 and TRBJ1-3; weak D call: TRBD1 (5 bases). Trimming took 0 bases from V and 4 from J, leaving 11 bases between them. The length of the CDR3 is 15 residues. Looked up from germline, CDR1 is SGDLS and CDR2 is YYNGEE.

The gene calls are TRBV27 and TRBJ1-2; 8 nucleotides match TRBD1. J lost 8 bases, V lost 5 bases, and 13 bases had no gene match. Germline V CDR1 and CDR2: MNHEY, SMNVEV (reference sequence). CDR3 length equals 15 residues. The CDR3 region is CASSPSPKRTGGYTF. In nucleotides, the CDR3 is TGTGCCAGCAGTCCATCACCCAAGAGGACAGGGGGCTACACCTTC.

The chain has TRBV5-1 and TRBJ2-3; 9 positions agree with TRBD1. V lost 4 bases and J lost 2; bases outside the gene matches: 5. CDR1 SGHRS and CDR2 YFSETQ come from the germline V gene. The CDR3 loop spans 15 amino acids. This CDR3 reads CASSRTGEPTDTQYF. The CDR3 bases are TGCGCCAGCAGCCGGACAGGGGAGCCCACAGATACGCAGTATTTT.

V is TRBV6-4 and J is TRBJ2-2; D is undetermined. The CDR3 is made up of 13 amino acids. V was clipped by 6 bases and J by 4 bases, with 9 bases between them. CDR1 is MRHNA and CDR2 is SNTAGT in the germline V gene. The DNA of the CDR3 is TGTGCCAGCAGAGCAGAAAGCACCGGGGAGCTGTTTTTT. Protein product: CASRAESTGELFF.

The chain employs TRBV19 and TRBJ1-4, with 8 bases aligning to TRBD1. The CDR3 loop spans 14 amino acids. The V gene's germline CDR1 is LNHDA and CDR2 SQIVND (reference sequence). V shed 5 bases and J 7 bases; nucleotides not matched to a gene: 6. CDR3 sequence reads: CASSQGQGSEKLFF. The CDR3 DNA is TGTGCCAGTAGTCAAGGACAGGGTAGTGAAAAACTGTTTTTT.

The table lists this clone with a count of one. The rearrangement joins TRBV29-1 to TRBJ1-2, with a weak D call TRBD1 (5 bases). This CDR3 contains 11 residues. V was shortened by 6 bases and J by 8 bases, with 13 bases between the two germline ends. CDR1 is SQVTM, CDR2 ANQGSEA, per germline. CDR3 residues: CSVQAGRGYTF. Here the CDR3 DNA reads TGCAGCGTACAGGCAGGTCGCGGCTACACCTTC.

This clone was detected only once. This chain connects TRBV5-4 to TRBJ2-7; D is ambiguous. The CDR3 has 15 amino acids. V was pared by 4 bases and J by 0 bases, with 14 bases between. The germline V gene has CDR1 SGHNT and CDR2 YYREEE (reference sequence). The CDR3 region has the DNA TGTGCCAGCAGCCCTGCCCCCGGATCCTCCTACGAGCAGTACTTC. Its protein is CASSPAPGSSYEQYF.

This clone was recorded a few times. V is TRBV6-1 and J is TRBJ1-5, with a tentative D call TRBD1 (6 bases). The CDR3 totals 15 residues. Trimming took off 1 base at V and 5 bases at J, with 12 bases between the two ends. Germline CDR1 reads MNHNS; CDR2 reads SASEGT. The CDR3 sequence is CASSEGQGLYQPQHF. In nucleotides, the CDR3 is TGTGCCAGCAGTGAAGGCCAGGGGCTCTATCAGCCCCAGCATTTT.

The sample holds one count of this clone. The V gene is TRBV10-3, the J gene TRBJ2-3; a possible D gene is TRBD2 (5 bases). Trimming left V 6 bases short and J 2 bases short, with 15 bases between. The germline V gene has CDR1 ENHRY and CDR2 SYGVKD. The CDR3 loop spans 15 amino acids. CDR3 DNA sequence: TGTGCCATCAGGCCTACTAGTGTGTCCACAGATACGCAGTATTTT. Its translation: CAIRPTSVSTDTQYF.

This clone is a singleton in its sample. This chain connects TRBV9 to TRBJ2-3; D is possibly TRBD2 (5 bases). The CDR3 extends over 15 amino acids. Germline lookup yields CDR1 SGDLS and CDR2 YYNGEE. Between the trimmed V and J ends, which lost 5 bases and 3 bases, there was a span of 16 bases. CDR3 in amino acids: CASRATGLGTDTQYF. The CDR3 DNA sequence: TGTGCCAGCAGGGCAACGGGGTTGGGTACAGATACGCAGTATTTT.

This sequence joins TRBV5-8 and TRBJ1-1; possible D gene TRBD1, 6 bases. This CDR3 is built from 14 residues. The germline V and J ends were trimmed by 4 bases and 1 base, with 11 bases remaining between them. The germline gives CDR1 SGHTS, CDR2 YDEGEE. CDR3 sequence: CASSVQGRNTEAFF. DNA for the CDR3: TGTGCCAGCAGCGTTCAGGGGAGGAACACTGAAGCTTTCTTT.

The chain couples TRBV6-1 to TRBJ1-1; no reliable D call. The CDR3 contains 12 residues. V lost 1 base to trimming and J lost 8 bases, with 8 bases between them. Per germline, CDR1 MNHNS and CDR2 SASEGT. The CDR3 region is CASSEVRFEAFF. CDR3 bases: TGTGCCAGCAGTGAAGTCCGATTCGAAGCTTTCTTT.

This clone was seen just once. The CDR3 protein is CASSHTDSSSYEQYF. Written as DNA, the CDR3 is TGCGCCAGCAGCCACACAGACAGTAGCTCCTACGAGCAGTACTTC. The V and J genes are TRBV5-1 and TRBJ2-7; D is perhaps TRBD1 (5 bases). The CDR3 consists of 15 residues. Trimming pared 4 bases from V and 0 bases from J, leaving 14 bases between. Germline V gene lookup returns CDR1 SGHRS and CDR2 YFSETQ. Full variable domain (rest looked up from reference TRBV5-1 and TRBJ2-7): KAGVTQTPRYLIKTRGQQVTLSCSPISGHRSVSWYQQTPGQGLQFLFEYFSETQRNKGNFPGRFSGRQFSNSRSEMNVSTLELGDSALYLCASSHTDSSSYEQYFGPGTRLTVT.

This clone was detected once. This rearrangement joins TRBV5-8 to TRBJ2-5; weak D call: TRBD1 (5 bases). The CDR3 length is 14 residues. V gave up 3 bases and J gave up 5 bases, with 14 bases separating them. Germline CDR1 reads SGHTS; CDR2 reads YDEGEE. The CDR3 region is CASSSTDIGETQYF. DNA for the CDR3: TGTGCCAGCAGCTCGACGGACATTGGGGAGACCCAGTACTTC.